This note documents a single T cell receptor (beta chain) sequence. The antigen remains unidentified. RNA transcripts yielded amplified TCR beta CDR3 regions. RT-PCR in the first round (using the HTBI primer set) targeted the TCR CDR3. One entry per CDR3 protein results from TCRdb running MiXCR on the multiplex PCR reads. The sample gives a few hundred thousand distinct CDR3 sequences, about 15% of which show up once; around 7.5% is in the top ten. The source of the sample is a study of T cells in Graves' hyperthyroidism and ophthalmopathy. General study findings and limits: The model identified upcoming ophthalmopathy a median 6.5 months ahead of onset. Blood shared most expanded thyroid clonotypes above 0.001.

Diagnostic decisions used clinical symptoms, serum thyroxine and TRAb, thyroid ultrasound and orbital computed tomography. PBMCs were obtained from 10 ml fresh peripheral blood. Sequenced input: blood. This clonotype was sampled from a woman aged 30 to 39 with Graves' hyperthyroidism.

This CDR3 is CSARDVLRGQDEQYF. CDR3 DNA: TGCAGTGCTAGAGACGTACTGAGGGGGCAGGATGAGCAGTACTTC. The rearrangement joins TRBV20-1 to TRBJ2-7, with TRBD1 identical over 7 bases. The germline V gene has CDR1 DFQATT and CDR2 SNEGSKA (reference sequence). J lost 7 bases, V lost 0 bases, and 12 bases had no gene match. The CDR3 loop spans 15 amino acids.